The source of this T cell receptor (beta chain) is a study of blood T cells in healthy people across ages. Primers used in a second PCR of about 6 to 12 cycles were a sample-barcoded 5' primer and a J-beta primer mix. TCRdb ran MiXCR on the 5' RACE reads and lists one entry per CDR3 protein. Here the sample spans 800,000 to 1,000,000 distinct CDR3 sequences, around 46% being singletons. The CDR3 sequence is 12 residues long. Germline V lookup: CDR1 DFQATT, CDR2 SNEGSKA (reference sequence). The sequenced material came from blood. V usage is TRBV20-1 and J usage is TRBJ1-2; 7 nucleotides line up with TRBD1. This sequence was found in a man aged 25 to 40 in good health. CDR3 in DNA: TGCAGGGCTGGGACAGCTAACTATGGCTACACCTTC. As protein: CRAGTANYGYTF.